Given below is one T cell receptor (beta chain) in context. Antigen specificity is unknown. These data originate in a study of Ad26.COV2.S vaccination and SARS-CoV-2 variants. Whole-study context: Donor had been placed in the Ad26.COV2.S arm of the COV1001 trial. Points from the study as a whole: Estimates derived from TCR breadth and depth analyses may have underestimated total T cell responses.

This CDR3 comprises 13 residues. The V end lost 1 base, the J end lost 1 base, and 8 bases lay between the germline ends. Germline lookup yields CDR1 SQVTM and CDR2 ANQGSEA. Profiled with immunoSEQ multiplex PCR; TCRdb holds only in-frame clones, not every one. The sample comprises around 300,000 clones, less than 90% of which are singletons, and approximately 11% rests with the top ten. This sample's treatment: about 20 received Ad26.COV2.S at low or high dose, single or two shots; about 5 received placebo; per-sample allocation not given. Material that was analyzed had been drawn on day 63 after the first vaccine or placebo injection.

Specimen: peripheral blood, collected in a trial of Ad26.COV2.S vaccine versus placebo. This sequence originates from a person aged 18-60 years who received the Ad26.COV2.S COVID-19 vaccine or a placebo. The chain carries TRBV29-1 and TRBJ2-7; D uncertain. CDR3 sequence (DNA): TGCAGCGTTGAAGGTGGAGATTCCTACGAGCAGTACTTC. Its translation is CSVEGGDSYEQYF.